The clone carrying this TCR beta chain was recorded a few times. Its specificity is unknown. Germline V gene lookup returns CDR1 KGHDR and CDR2 SFDVKD. The CDR3 contains 14 residues. The germline V and J ends were trimmed by 5 bases and 2 bases, with 9 bases remaining between them. These data come from a study of T cell responses to AZD1222 COVID-19 vaccine. Measured with immunoSEQ multiplex PCR; TCRdb has only the in-frame clones, and not every one. The sample records some 22,000 clones, 70% to 85% being singletons. Study-level points and caveats: Increases in Spike-specific TCR breadth and depth were seen after two AZD1222 doses. Donors, mostly white British, included more females; clonal diversity was possibly underestimated. Every sample of the repertoires postdated the peak T cell response.

The material sequenced was peripheral blood, taken on day 0 of AZD1222 vaccination. V and J are TRBV24-1 and TRBJ2-1; no clear D. This TCR was sampled from an adult in good health. The CDR3 loop is CATSVPGPYNEQFF. CDR3 in DNA: TGTGCCACCAGTGTACCTGGACCCTACAATGAGCAGTTCTTC.